This T cell receptor beta chain was sequenced for a study of T cells after yellow fever vaccination. Looking at the study overall: Preparing low-cell-number fractions relied on SMART-Seq v4 Ultra Low Input. Whole-study findings and limits: Booster samples showed a return of most primary-vaccination clones (almost 97% CD4, 88% CD8).

CDR1 SGHRS and CDR2 YFSETQ come from the germline V gene. This CDR3 has 14 amino acids. The V end was cut by 4 bases, the J end by 2 bases, with 10 bases between. This clonotype appeared many times. What it binds is not known. TCR cDNA was made by 5'RACE template switching, adding a universal primer site and UMIs. MiXCR, run by TCRdb on the 5' RACE reads, gives a single entry per CDR3 protein. The sample lists about 260,000 distinct CDR3 sequences, approximately 5.2% occurring once. This TCR came from a man younger than 35 who received the YFV17D yellow fever vaccine. The chain is built from TRBV5-1 and TRBJ2-4, with D hard to call. Specimen: CD4+ T cells sorted from PBMCs, collected on the day of the yellow fever booster vaccination. CDR3 coding DNA: TGCGCCAGCAGCCCGACGGTATCCAAAAACATTCAGTACTTC. Its protein product is CASSPTVSKNIQYF.